The next 9 T cell receptor beta chains were all read from a single sample in a study of blood T cell repertoires in COVID-19. Some clones are missing from TCRdb's copy, which holds only in-frame ones; the method was immunoSEQ multiplex PCR. The data show around 270,000 clones, more than 75% seen once. The sample taken for sequencing was peripheral blood. The origin of the receptors is a woman in her forties or fifties with acute or convalescent COVID-19.

The genes are TRBV20-1 and TRBJ1-5; D remains ambiguous. Germline V gene lookup returns CDR1 DFQATT and CDR2 SNEGSKA (reference sequence). The CDR3 totals 14 residues. Trimming stripped 3 bases from V and 0 bases from J, with 9 bases between. CDR3 nucleotide sequence: TGCAGTGCTAGTAACATTTATAGCAATCAGCCCCAGCATTTT. Amino acid sequence: CSASNIYSNQPQHF.

This CDR3 reads CATSDREADTQYF. CDR3 nucleotide sequence: TGTGCCACCAGTGACAGGGAGGCAGATACGCAGTATTTT. The J gene is TRBJ2-3, the V gene TRBV24-1, with D possibly being TRBD2 (6 bases). The CDR3 length is 13 residues. CDR1 and CDR2 from the germline V gene are KGHDR and SFDVKD. V gave up 4 bases and J gave up 4 bases, with 8 bases separating them.

This chain uses TRBV6-5 with TRBJ1-3; D is undetermined. V shed 6 bases and J shed 10 bases, with 10 bases lying between them. The CDR3 extends over 11 amino acids. The germline V gene has CDR1 MNHEY and CDR2 SVGAGI. The CDR3 DNA reads as TGTGCCAGCAGCCCAGGTCGTACCATATATTTT. It encodes CASSPGRTIYF.

The V gene is TRBV19, the J gene TRBJ2-4; TRBD2 might be the D (6 bases). The CDR3 covers 14 residues. V lost 6 bases and J 7 bases, leaving 16 bases between the germline ends. Germline V gene sequence: CDR1 LNHDA, CDR2 SQIVND (reference sequence). CDR3 bases: TGTGCCAGTAGCCCATACGGGAGAGGGAACATTCAGTACTTC. Translating it yields CASSPYGRGNIQYF.

The V gene is TRBV2, the J gene TRBJ1-1; tentative D call: TRBD1 (5 bases). Deletions cut 6 bases from V and 1 base from J, with 15 bases between. The V gene's germline CDR1 is SNHLY and CDR2 FYNNEI. CDR3 length equals 15 residues. CDR3 sequence (DNA): TGTGCCAGCAGCCTCACGGGACTCCCGAACACTGAAGCTTTCTTT. Amino acids: CASSLTGLPNTEAFF.

About this clone itself: This specimen includes other DNA sequences encoding the same CDR3. This chain joins TRBV24-1 and TRBJ1-3, with 7 bases that match TRBD1. The trim removed 4 bases at V and 2 bases at J, leaving 4 bases unmatched. The CDR3 totals 15 residues. The V gene's germline CDR1 is KGHDR and CDR2 SFDVKD. CDR3 protein: CATSDPTGAGNTIYF. In DNA form, the CDR3 reads TGTGCCACCAGTGACCCCACAGGGGCTGGAAACACCATATATTTT.

The V and J genes are TRBV19 and TRBJ1-5; D is unclear. The CDR3 sequence is 14 residues long. Trimming stripped 6 bases from V and 2 bases from J, with 11 bases between. Germline assignment: CDR1 LNHDA and CDR2 SQIVND (reference sequence). The CDR3 DNA reads TGTGCCAGTAGACTAGGGCGGGGCAATCAGCCCCAGCATTTT. Protein sequence: CASRLGRGNQPQHF.

The chain employs TRBV7-6 and TRBJ2-1; 8 nucleotides line up with TRBD2. The ends lost 5 bases at V and 10 bases at J; junction bases unmatched: 7. This CDR3 is 13 amino acids long. The germline CDR1 and CDR2 sequences are SGHVS and FNYEAQ. DNA of the CDR3: TGTGCCAGCAGCACCCGGACTAGCTCAGAGCAGTTCTTC. This encodes CASSTRTSSEQFF.

The chain carries TRBV7-2 and TRBJ2-5; possible D gene TRBD2, 5 bases. V was pared by 2 bases and J by 1 base, with 8 bases between. This CDR3 spans 14 amino acids. Germline V gene sequence: CDR1 SGHTA, CDR2 FQGNSA. CDR3 residues: CASSLSRGQETQYF. The DNA of the CDR3 is TGTGCCAGCAGCTTAAGCCGGGGCCAAGAGACCCAGTACTTC. The full variable domain, with the rest looked up from reference TRBV7-2 and TRBJ2-5, is GAGVSQSPSNKVTEKGKDVELRCDPISGHTALYWYRQSLGQGLEFLIYFQGNSAPDKSGLPSDRFSAERTGGSVSTLTIQRTQQEDSAVYLCASSLSRGQETQYFGPGTRLLVL.